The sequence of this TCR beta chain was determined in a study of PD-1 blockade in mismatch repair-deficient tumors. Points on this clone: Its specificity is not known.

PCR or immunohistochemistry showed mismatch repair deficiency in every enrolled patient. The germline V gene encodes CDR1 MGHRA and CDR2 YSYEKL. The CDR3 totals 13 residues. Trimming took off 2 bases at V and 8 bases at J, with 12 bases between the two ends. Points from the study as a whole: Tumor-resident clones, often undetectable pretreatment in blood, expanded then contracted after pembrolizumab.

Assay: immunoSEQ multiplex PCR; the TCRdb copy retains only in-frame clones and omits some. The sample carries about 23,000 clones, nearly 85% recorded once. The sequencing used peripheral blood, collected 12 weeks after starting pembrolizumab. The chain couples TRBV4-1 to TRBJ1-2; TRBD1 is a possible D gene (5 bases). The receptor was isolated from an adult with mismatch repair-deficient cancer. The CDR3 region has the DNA TGCGCCAGCAGCCAAAGGGAGCGGGGCGGCTACACCTTC. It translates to CASSQRERGGYTF.